This T cell receptor (beta chain) is from a study of cytomegalovirus exposure and HLA in healthy donors. Study results and limitations: Follow-up analysis seemed to connect common viral pathogens with several of the most significant clusters identified. In a later analysis, a genetic analysis reported fewer productive-TCR N-insertions in an Asian-associated ancestry cluster than the cohort average. The likely explanation for a cluster of highly shared sequence variants was sequencing artifact. Earlier analysis found most TCR beta V segments productive about 87% or about 30% of the time.

For this clone: The antigen is undetermined.

Primers for the PCR totalled 60 Vbeta and 13 Jbeta. Sequencing used immunoSEQ multiplex PCR; TCRdb keeps in-frame clones, though not all of them. The data contain 150,000 to 200,000 clones, roughly 79% of them seen just once; the ten biggest clones take up around 1%. CDR3 length equals 13 residues. Trimming took off 4 bases at V and 5 bases at J, with 10 bases between the two ends. V and J are TRBV5-7 and TRBJ2-1; a possible D gene is TRBD1 (6 bases). TRBV5-7 counts as an open reading frame of uncertain function. The sequenced sample was PBMCs. This sequence originates from a middle-aged woman in good health and CMV-seronegative. CDR3 sequence: CASSGDINNEQFF. As DNA, the CDR3 is TGTGCCAGCAGCGGGGACATAAACAATGAGCAGTTCTTC.